The rows below give T cell receptor beta chains drawn from one sample of a study of blood T cell repertoires in COVID-19. The protocol was immunoSEQ multiplex PCR, while the TCRdb copy is restricted to in-frame clones and leaves out a portion. Of 130,000 to 150,000 clones listed, approximately 87% are singletons. Sample: peripheral blood. These receptors originate from a woman aged 40 to 49 with acute or convalescent COVID-19. Each CDR3 is given with its conserved first and last residue. Each record gives: D gene, V gene, clone size, J gene, CDR3 protein, CDR3 DNA. D genes are given only for firm matches. Clone size appears in some rows only: once, few, many, or a class for an expanded clone.

>NA|TRBV19|NA|TRBJ2-5
CASSHTSGQETQYF
TGTGCCAGTAGCCACACGTCGGGCCAAGAGACCCAGTACTTC
>TRBD1|TRBV5-4|few|TRBJ2-1
CASSFRTGDNEQFF
TGTGCCAGCAGCTTCCGGACAGGGGACAATGAGCAGTTCTTC
>NA|TRBV9|NA|TRBJ1-4
CASSSRGGEKLFF
TGTGCCAGCAGCTCACGAGGGGGTGAAAAACTGTTTTTT
>NA|TRBV6-6|NA|TRBJ1-2
CASSLSPYYGYTF
TGTGCCAGCAGCCTTTCCCCCTACTATGGCTACACCTTC
>NA|TRBV6-5|few|TRBJ1-6
CASADRAYNSPLHF
TGTGCCAGCGCCGACCGGGCCTATAATTCACCCCTCCACTTT
>NA|TRBV7-9|NA|TRBJ1-2
CASRGGTGYGYTF
TGTGCCAGCAGGGGAGGGACGGGCTATGGCTACACCTTC
>NA|TRBV2|NA|TRBJ1-1
CASSEFRVSTEAFF
TGTGCCAGCAGTGAATTCAGGGTGAGCACTGAAGCTTTCTTT
>NA|TRBV9|NA|TRBJ1-6
CASSVDGNSPLHF
TGTGCCAGCAGCGTAGACGGGAATTCACCCCTCCACTTT
>TRBD1|TRBV10-3|NA|TRBJ2-7
CAISELGTGASYEQYF
TGTGCCATCAGTGAATTAGGGACAGGCGCGTCCTACGAGCAGTACTTC
>TRBD2|TRBV10-3|NA|TRBJ2-4
CAISLGLAGAQNIQYF
TGTGCCATCAGCTTGGGACTAGCGGGAGCCCAAAACATTCAGTACTTC
>NA|TRBV12-3/TRBV12-4|NA|TRBJ1-4
CASSQQGPHPFF
TGTGCCAGCAGTCAACAGGGTCCTCACCCATTTTTT
>NA|TRBV5-8|NA|TRBJ2-5
CASSSERGGSVWETQYF
TGTGCCAGCAGCTCCGAAAGGGGGGGCAGCGTTTGGGAGACCCAGTACTTC
>NA|TRBV9|NA|TRBJ1-5
CASSVTPRGEGLHF
TGTGCCAGCAGCGTAACCCCGAGGGGAGAGGGACTGCATTTT
>TRBD1|TRBV4-2|NA|TRBJ1-1
CASSQDDRGLVLRAFF
TGTGCCAGCAGCCAGGATGACAGGGGGCTTGTTCTACGAGCTTTCTTT
>TRBD2|TRBV4-2|NA|TRBJ2-3
CASSLGLADTDTQYF
TGTGCCAGCAGCCTGGGGCTAGCGGACACAGATACGCAGTATTTT
>TRBD1|TRBV30|NA|TRBJ2-3
CAWKQGMTDTQYF
TGTGCCTGGAAACAGGGGATGACAGATACGCAGTATTTT
>NA|TRBV7-9|NA|TRBJ2-7
CASSLLSTSSSYEQYF
TGTGCCAGCAGCCTTCTATCAACGTCGAGCTCCTACGAGCAGTACTTC
>NA|TRBV15|NA|TRBJ1-5
CATSRERLDETGLIFQPQHF
TGTGCCACCAGCAGAGAGCGATTAGATGAGACAGGATTAATTTTTCAGCCCCAGCATTTT
>TRBD2|TRBV19|few|TRBJ2-3
CASSIAGGLDTQYF
TGTGCCAGTAGTATAGCGGGAGGTTTGGATACGCAGTATTTT
>NA|TRBV10-3|NA|TRBJ1-2
CAISEGAGYTF
TGTGCCATCAGTGAGGGGGCTGGCTACACCTTC
>TRBD1|TRBV19|NA|TRBJ1-5
CASSIGQGVWQPQHF
TGTGCCAGTAGTATAGGACAGGGGGTCTGGCAGCCCCAGCATTTT
>NA|TRBV28|NA|TRBJ1-4
CASSLGSVRGEKLFF
TGTGCCAGCAGTTTGGGTTCGGTTAGGGGTGAAAAACTGTTTTTT
>TRBD1|TRBV28|NA|TRBJ1-2
CASATGGADKYGYTF
TGTGCCAGCGCTACAGGGGGCGCGGATAAGTATGGCTACACCTTC
>TRBD1|TRBV10-3|NA|TRBJ2-6
CAISERNTGGAGANVLTF
TGTGCCATCAGTGAGCGAAATACAGGGGGCGCTGGGGCCAACGTCCTGACTTTC
>NA|TRBV3-1/TRBV3-2|once|TRBJ1-1
CASSQDRTDPATEAFF
TGTGCCAGCAGCCAAGATCGGACAGACCCGGCCACTGAAGCTTTCTTT
>NA|TRBV28|NA|TRBJ1-5
CASSLEDSRNQPQHF
TGTGCCAGCAGTTTGGAAGACAGCCGAAATCAGCCCCAGCATTTT
>NA|TRBV24-1|NA|TRBJ1-3
CATSEGGAMNTIYF
TGTGCCACCAGTGAAGGCGGGGCGATGAACACCATATATTTT